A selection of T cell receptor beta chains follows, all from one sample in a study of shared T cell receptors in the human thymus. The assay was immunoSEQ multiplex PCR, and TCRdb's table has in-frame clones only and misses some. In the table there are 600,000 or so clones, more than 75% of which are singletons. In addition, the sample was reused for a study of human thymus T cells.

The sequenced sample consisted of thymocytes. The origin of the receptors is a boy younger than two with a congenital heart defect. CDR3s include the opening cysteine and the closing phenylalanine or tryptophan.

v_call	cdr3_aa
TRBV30	CAWSVHLAGTNTGELFF
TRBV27	CASSSTTSGSMQFF
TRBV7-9	CASSLDRTEDQPQHF
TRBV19	CASSIDLRDYSNQPQHF
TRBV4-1	CASSLGEAQETQYF
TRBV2	CASSDREPNYGYTF
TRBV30	CALNGRANTGELFF
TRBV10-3	CAISEDRAQNTEAFF
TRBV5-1	CASRSTRSFEQFF
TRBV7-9	CASSLALATEAFF
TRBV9	CASSVGGQTTYEQYF
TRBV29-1	CSVTTSGFTDTQYF
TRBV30	CAWEPPQGSRVYSNQPQHF
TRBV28	CASSSEPPGQLNYGYTF
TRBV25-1	CASRTDRGHPDTQYF
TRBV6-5	CARRSQPQHF
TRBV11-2	CASSPLGFTDTQYF
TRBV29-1	CSVDDRGMETQYF
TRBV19	CASSSGSINIQYF
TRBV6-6	CASSYSSKNSQNTIYF
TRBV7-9	CASSLIGNEQFF
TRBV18	CASSSCRSYGYTF
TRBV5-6	CASSGIRGQLNTEAFF
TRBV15	CATSRDPDRERGYTF
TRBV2	CASSYAGVETQYF
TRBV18	CASSPREGNNSPLHF
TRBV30	CAWSLTSGETQYF
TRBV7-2	CASSCRQGGTEAFF